This paragraph covers one T cell receptor (beta chain) sequence. The source of the sample is a study of CD8 T cells in Susac syndrome. Sequencing of TCR beta drew on CD8+ and CD4+ T cells from blood. Isolation of CD8+ and CD4+ T cells was performed negatively, whereas enrichment of TEMRA cells was done by FACS. CDR3 size: 15 residues. Trimming took off 6 bases at V and 7 bases at J, with 19 bases between the two ends. Germline V gives CDR1 MNHNY, CDR2 SVGAGI (reference sequence). RNA amounts of roughly 0.5 to 1 ug underwent reverse transcription with random hexamers. The CDR3 of TCR beta was amplified by immunoSEQ multiplex PCR across 54 Vbeta and 13 Jbeta. TCRdb re-called the immunoSEQ multiplex PCR reads with MiXCR, one entry per CDR3 protein. The sample comprises 120,000 or so distinct CDR3 sequences, more than 85% of which are singletons, and around 0.085% rests with the top ten.

The chain joins TRBV6-6 to TRBJ1-3; D not resolved. Source material: CD4+ T cells from PBMCs. This receptor was obtained from a human donor with multiple sclerosis. The CDR3, as DNA: TGTGCCAGCAGCCAACACAAGGGTACGGAGAACACCATATATTTT. Translating it yields CASSQHKGTENTIYF.